This TCR beta chain was profiled in a study of shared clonotypes between healthy human individuals. Method: immunoSEQ multiplex PCR; TCRdb's copy keeps in-frame clones and lacks some. In the table there are millions of clones, less than 95% of which are singletons. Study observations and caveats: A reduction in generation probabilities was seen for non-shared clonotypes relative to those shared by all four donors.

Comments on this clone: Its antigen remains unknown.

Terminally differentiated effector memory CD45RA+ cells were excluded by CCR7 positive selection of CD45RO-negative cells. Germline V gene data show CDR1 as LNHDA and CDR2 as SQIVND (reference sequence). The CDR3 spans 14 residues. V shed 3 bases and J shed 6 bases, with 14 bases lying between them. This sequence joins TRBV19 and TRBJ1-1, with a weak D call TRBD1 (6 bases). The sequencing sample was made of naive CD8+ T cells sorted from blood. The source is a man between 18 and 35 years old in good health. The chain's CDR3 is CASSIGRGGPEAFF. Written as DNA, the CDR3 is TGTGCCAGTAGTATCGGCAGGGGTGGCCCTGAAGCTTTCTTT. Based on the CDR3 plus reference TRBV19 and TRBJ1-1, the full variable domain is DGGITQSPKYLFRKEGQNVTLSCEQNLNHDAMYWYRQDPGQGLRLIYYSQIVNDFQKGDIAEGYSVSREKKESFPLTVTSAQKNPTAFYLCASSIGRGGPEAFFGQGTRLTVV.